This T cell receptor (beta chain) emerged from a study of T cell responses to AZD1222 COVID-19 vaccine. Clones were read by immunoSEQ multiplex PCR, and TCRdb kept only the in-frame ones, dropping some. The sample has roughly 130,000 clones, about 86% seen once. Trimming pared 7 bases from V and 5 bases from J, leaving 3 bases between. In germline, CDR1 is MNHEY, CDR2 SVGAGI. CDR3 length equals 10 residues. The clonotype comes from an adult in good health. The sequencing used peripheral blood, collected on day 0 of AZD1222 vaccination. The rearrangement uses TRBV6-5 and TRBJ1-3; the D is unclear. CDR3 region: CASMRNTIYF. The CDR3 region has the DNA TGTGCCAGCATGAGAAACACCATATATTTT.